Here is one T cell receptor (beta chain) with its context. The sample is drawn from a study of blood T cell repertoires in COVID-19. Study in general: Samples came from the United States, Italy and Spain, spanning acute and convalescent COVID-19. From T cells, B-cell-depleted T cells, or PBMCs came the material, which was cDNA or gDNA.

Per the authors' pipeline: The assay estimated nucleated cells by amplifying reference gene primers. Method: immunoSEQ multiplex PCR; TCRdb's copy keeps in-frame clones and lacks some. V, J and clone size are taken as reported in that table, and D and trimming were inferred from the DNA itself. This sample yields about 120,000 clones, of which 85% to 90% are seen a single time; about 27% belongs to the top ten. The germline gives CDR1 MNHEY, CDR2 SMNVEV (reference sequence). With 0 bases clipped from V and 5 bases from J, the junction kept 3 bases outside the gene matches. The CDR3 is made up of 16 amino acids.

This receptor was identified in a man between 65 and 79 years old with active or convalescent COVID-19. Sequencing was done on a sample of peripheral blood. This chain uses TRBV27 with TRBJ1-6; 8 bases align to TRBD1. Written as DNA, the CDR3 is TGTGCCAGCAGTTTATCGGGGGACAGGAATAATTCACCCCTCCACTTT. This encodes CASSLSGDRNNSPLHF.